Below are 7 T cell receptor beta chains sequenced from a single sample in a study of T-cell reconstitution after alpha-beta-depleted transplantation in children. A library of TCRbeta sequences, prepared with unique molecular identifiers, was generated. Via MiXCR, TCRdb re-called the PCR reads, giving one row per CDR3 protein. The data hold 180,000 or so distinct CDR3 sequences, with roughly 6% observed a single time. Sequences were derived from PBMCs, sampled before TCRalphabeta/CD19-depleted stem cell transplant. The source of these receptors is a girl under three years old with combined immunodeficiency, due to receive a stem cell transplant.

In its sample, this clonotype was seen many times. The chain combines TRBV12-3 or TRBV12-4 with TRBJ1-2, with 8 positions matching TRBD1. V shed 5 bases, J shed 4 bases, and the junction held 6 bases outside the gene matches. This CDR3 is 14 amino acids long. The CDR3 reads CASSPGGTGYGYTF. The CDR3 DNA follows: TGTGCCAGCAGTCCAGGGGGCACGGGCTATGGCTACACCTTC.

Remarks on this clonotype: The germline gene is not matched at one end of the junction; a read error may be the cause. The rearrangement uses TRBV5-7 and TRBJ2-7; D is ambiguous. TRBV5-7 is assigned to the ORF class and has an uncertain function. The CDR3 covers 13 residues. The chain's CDR3 is CAISSGLSYEQYF. The CDR3 DNA reads TGTGCCATCAGCTCCGGGCTCTCCTACGAGCAGTACTTC.

The rearrangement uses TRBV7-3 and TRBJ2-7, with 8 bases matching TRBD2. Germline V gene data show CDR1 as SGHTA and CDR2 as FQGTGA. Trimming took 3 bases from V and 7 from J; bases not matched to a gene: 5. The CDR3 spans 13 residues. CDR3 DNA: TGTGCCAGCAGCTTGATCCAGCGGGGGGAGCAGTACTTC. This sequence encodes CASSLIQRGEQYF.

This clonotype occurred many times. The V gene is TRBV4-3, the J gene TRBJ2-7, with 7 bases lining up with TRBD2. CDR3 length: 18 residues. The V segment lost 1 base and the J segment 2 bases; nucleotides outside the gene matches: 14. From germline, CDR1 is LGHNA and CDR2 YSLEER. The CDR3 sequence: CASSQGEGLAARTYEQYF. CDR3 DNA: TGCGCCAGCAGCCAAGGCGAGGGGCTAGCGGCGAGAACCTACGAGCAGTACTTC.

This clonotype showed up many times. This chain links TRBV12-3 or TRBV12-4 with TRBJ2-1; D not certain. The CDR3 extends over 13 amino acids. V was clipped by 5 bases and J by 7 bases, with 12 bases between them. CDR3 nucleotide sequence: TGTGCCAGCAGTCTTGTGGACGGGAATGAGCAGTTCTTC. This gives the protein CASSLVDGNEQFF.

This clonotype was counted ten times or more. The rearrangement uses TRBV28 and TRBJ1-1; 9 bases line up with TRBD1. Germline V gives CDR1 MDHEN, CDR2 SYDVKM. The V and J ends lost 1 base and 0 bases, in that order; junction bases with no gene match: 6. The CDR3 contains 17 residues. The CDR3 nucleotides are TGTGCCAGCAGTTTATTTGGGACAGGGTATATGAACACTGAAGCTTTCTTT. The encoded protein is CASSLFGTGYMNTEAFF.

This clonotype was picked up many times. The rearrangement links TRBV5-1 to TRBJ2-1, with 7 bases aligning to TRBD1. V lost 5 bases and J lost 9; bases outside the gene matches: 11. CDR3 length equals 14 residues. The germline gives CDR1 SGHRS, CDR2 YFSETQ. CDR3 sequence reads: CASRFLQGKGEQFF. CDR3 nucleotide sequence: TGCGCCAGCAGATTTTTACAGGGGAAAGGTGAGCAGTTCTTC. Complete variable domain (other parts from reference TRBV5-1 and TRBJ2-1): KAGVTQTPRYLIKTRGQQVTLSCSPISGHRSVSWYQQTPGQGLQFLFEYFSETQRNKGNFPGRFSGRQFSNSRSEMNVSTLELGDSALYLCASRFLQGKGEQFFGPGTRLTVL.